This TCR beta chain is from a study of response to subunit inactivated influenza vaccine. Points on this clonotype: The antigen remains unidentified.

Germline loops: CDR1 WSHSY, CDR2 SAAADI. The V end lost 8 bases, the J end lost 4 bases, and 14 bases lay between the germline ends. This CDR3 has 13 residues. General observations from the study: Every seasonal influenza vaccination brings in few new T cells, the authors suggested.

MiXCR, run by TCRdb on the RT-PCR reads, gives a single entry per CDR3 protein. The data contain some 570,000 distinct CDR3 sequences, approximately 11% of them seen just once; the ten biggest clones take up approximately 11%. In addition, the sample was reused for a study of T cells expressing NK-cell markers. From that report: UMIs accompanied the 5'RACE template switching by which TCR beta cDNA was made. Seven donors tested HCMV-seropositive and one tested seronegative among the eight sequenced. These clonotypes, the leaders elsewhere, also led the CD3+CD56-NKG2C+ fraction in several donors.

The V gene is TRBV10-2, the J gene TRBJ1-2, with a possible D match to TRBD1 (6 bases). Specimen: PBMCs from blood, collected on the day of vaccination. This TCR derives from a man aged 45-60 years who received an inactivated influenza vaccine. CDR3 sequence: CASGITGIYGYTF. DNA for the CDR3: TGCGCCAGCGGAATTACAGGGATCTATGGCTACACCTTC.